Below are 17 T cell receptor beta chains sequenced from a single sample in a study of beta chain features in type 1 diabetes. Every isolated RNA sample was fully reverse transcribed, so sequencing captured expressed TCRB transcripts. Data came from immunoSEQ multiplex PCR; TCRdb stores just in-frame clones and leaves some out. The sample consists of about 350,000 clones, less than 20% of them appearing once. The sample taken for sequencing was naive CD4+ T cells from blood. These receptors all stem from a woman between 18 and 30 years old in good health.

The CDR3 here is CASSGTGSYGYTF. The CDR3 DNA reads as TGTGCCAGCAGCGGAACAGGGTCCTATGGCTACACCTTC. The chain employs TRBV9 and TRBJ1-2, with a tentative D call TRBD1 (6 bases). The V end lost 3 bases, the J end lost 4 bases, and 10 bases lay between the germline ends. CDR1 and CDR2 from the germline V gene are SGDLS and YYNGEE. This CDR3 is 13 amino acids long.

This clone came up a few times. The V gene is TRBV10-3, the J gene TRBJ1-1; no reliable D call. The CDR3 runs to 13 residues. Trimming left V 1 base short and J 3 bases short, with 6 bases between. Germline CDR1 ENHRY, CDR2 SYGVKD. The CDR3: CAISEWQDTEAFF. In DNA, the CDR3 is TGTGCCATCAGTGAGTGGCAGGACACTGAAGCTTTCTTT.

This clone was found a few times. V is TRBV7-9 and J is TRBJ1-6; TRBD1 might be the D (6 bases). V dropped 5 bases and J dropped 3 bases, with 17 bases sitting between them. Germline-derived CDR1 and CDR2 are SEHNR and FQNEAQ (reference sequence). The CDR3 has 17 residues. CDR3 amino acids: CASSPEVGTIYNSPLHF. DNA of the CDR3: TGTGCCAGCAGCCCCGAAGTGGGGACAATCTATAATTCACCCCTCCACTTT.

The rearrangement uses TRBV7-2 and TRBJ1-1; D unresolved. The CDR3 is 15 residues long. Germline V CDR1 and CDR2: SGHTA, FQGNSA. V lost 1 base and J lost 0, with 9 bases in between. Written as DNA, the CDR3 is TGTGCCAGCAGCTTAGTTGCAGGTCTGAACACTGAAGCTTTCTTT. It is translated as CASSLVAGLNTEAFF.

The rearrangement links TRBV5-6 to TRBJ2-1; TRBD1 matches 7 bases. Germline V lookup: CDR1 SGHDT, CDR2 YYEEEE. The length of the CDR3 is 12 residues. V shed 7 bases, J shed 5 bases, and the junction held 3 bases outside the gene matches. CDR3 coding DNA: TGTGCCAGCGGTGACAGGGACAATGAGCAGTTCTTC. Translating it yields CASGDRDNEQFF. Based on the CDR3 plus reference TRBV5-6 and TRBJ2-1, the full variable domain is DAGVTQSPTHLIKTRGQQVTLRCSPKSGHDTVSWYQQALGQGPQFIFQYYEEEERQRGNFPDRFSGHQFPNYSSELNVNALLLGDSALYLCASGDRDNEQFFGPGTRLTVL.

This clone has a handful of counts. The gene calls are TRBV30 and TRBJ1-2; perhaps TRBD1 as D (5 bases). The CDR3 consists of 13 residues. Trimming removed 8 bases at V and 6 bases at J, with 19 bases between. The germline V gene encodes CDR1 GTSNPN and CDR2 SVGIG (reference sequence). CDR3: CALVVRGLNGYTF. Written as DNA, the CDR3 is TGTGCCCTGGTTGTTAGGGGCCTAAATGGCTACACCTTC.

The chain has TRBV27 and TRBJ1-5; the match to TRBD1 covers 8 bases. The length of the CDR3 is 16 residues. V gave up 2 bases and J gave up 4 bases; unmatched junction bases: 7. The germline V gene has CDR1 MNHEY and CDR2 SMNVEV (reference sequence). Here the CDR3 DNA reads TGTGCCAGCAGTTTACGTGCCACAGGGGGAAATCAGCCCCAGCATTTT. This sequence encodes CASSLRATGGNQPQHF.

This clone was picked up a small number of times. The chain couples TRBV4-2 to TRBJ2-1; D might be TRBD2 (6 bases). The germline CDR1 and CDR2 sequences are LGHNA and YNFKEQ. Trimming stripped 4 bases from V and 7 bases from J, with 11 bases between. The CDR3 is 13 amino acids. The CDR3 loop is CASSPPGRNEQFF. Written as DNA, the CDR3 is TGTGCCAGCAGCCCTCCGGGGAGGAATGAGCAGTTCTTC.

The rearrangement links TRBV11-3 to TRBJ2-6; D uncertain. This CDR3 comprises 12 residues. Trimming took off 5 bases at V and 3 bases at J, with 2 bases between the two ends. CDR1 is SGHNT, CDR2 YENEEA, per germline. In DNA, the CDR3 is TGTGCCAGCAGCCATGGGGCCAACGTCCTGACTTTC. Its translation is CASSHGANVLTF.

The V gene is TRBV15, the J gene TRBJ1-1; D unresolved. The CDR3 has 12 amino acids. Germline values: CDR1 LNHNV, CDR2 YYDKDF (reference sequence). Trimming pared 3 bases from V and 10 bases from J, leaving 12 bases between. CDR3 in amino acids: CATSSDLSRAFF. The CDR3 region has the DNA TGTGCCACCAGCAGCGATTTGAGTCGAGCTTTCTTT.

This clone was seen only a few times. CDR3 coding DNA: TGTGCCAGCTGTTTAGACAGGGCCACTGAAGCTTTCTTT. Residues: CASCLDRATEAFF. The chain combines TRBV18 with TRBJ1-1, with TRBD1 identical over 7 bases. J was trimmed by 4 bases and V by 7 bases; bases with no gene match: 6. The germline gives CDR1 KGHSH, CDR2 LQKENI. The CDR3 has 13 residues.

This clone turned up a few times. The chain links TRBV10-3 to TRBJ2-7; no firm D call. Trimming took off 6 bases at V and 5 bases at J, with 11 bases between the two ends. This CDR3 region has 12 residues. CDR1 and CDR2 (germline): ENHRY, SYGVKD. CDR3 DNA sequence: TGTGCCATCAGCCCCCTTGCGAACGAGCAGTACTTC. Protein: CAISPLANEQYF.

V gene TRBV19 combines with J gene TRBJ2-3, with 12 bases matching TRBD2. Germline V gives CDR1 LNHDA, CDR2 SQIVND (reference sequence). This CDR3 is 16 amino acids long. The V and J ends lost 4 bases and 1 base, in that order; junction bases with no gene match: 3. In nucleotides, the CDR3 is TGTGCCAGTAGTAGGACTAGCGGGATGGGCACAGATACGCAGTATTTT. This encodes CASSRTSGMGTDTQYF. Drawing the rest from reference TRBV19 and TRBJ2-3, the complete variable domain is DGGITQSPKYLFRKEGQNVTLSCEQNLNHDAMYWYRQDPGQGLRLIYYSQIVNDFQKGDIAEGYSVSREKKESFPLTVTSAQKNPTAFYLCASSRTSGMGTDTQYFGPGTRLTVL.

The chain recombines TRBV5-1 with TRBJ2-7; D perhaps matches TRBD1 (6 bases). The V gene lost 5 bases and the J gene lost 0 bases, with 6 bases spanning the gap. Per the germline V gene, CDR1 is SGHRS and CDR2 is YFSETQ. The CDR3 length is 12 residues. The CDR3 nucleotides read TGCGCCAGCAGGGACAGCTCCTACGAGCAGTACTTC. It is translated as CASRDSSYEQYF.

The V gene is TRBV27, the J gene TRBJ2-7; perhaps TRBD2 as D (6 bases). Germline-derived CDR1 and CDR2 are MNHEY and SMNVEV (reference sequence). The CDR3 spans 17 residues. With 3 bases removed from V and 5 bases from J, the gap between germline ends came to 23 bases. Here the CDR3 reads CASSFDRGGADSNEQYF. DNA of the CDR3: TGTGCCAGCAGTTTCGACCGTGGAGGGGCTGATTCCAACGAGCAGTACTTC.

The V gene is TRBV6-5, the J gene TRBJ1-5; D not resolved. V was trimmed by 0 bases and J by 4 bases, leaving 13 bases between them. The CDR3 consists of 16 residues. Per germline, CDR1 MNHEY and CDR2 SVGAGI. As DNA, the CDR3 is TGTGCCAGCAGTTACTCCTACACCCCCGGGAATCAGCCCCAGCATTTT. Protein product: CASSYSYTPGNQPQHF.

This chain uses TRBV6-5 with TRBJ2-3; D uncertain. The CDR3 has 13 amino acids. Looked up from germline, CDR1 is MNHEY and CDR2 is SVGAGI. V shed 7 bases and J shed 0 bases, with 8 bases lying between them. CDR3 nucleotide sequence: TGTGCCAGCATCGCGCCTAGCACAGATACGCAGTATTTT. As protein: CASIAPSTDTQYF.